A single sample gave rise to the 5 T cell receptor beta chains below, sequenced in a study of T-cell memory formation after mild COVID-19. MiXCR was run by TCRdb on the 5' RACE reads, yielding one entry per CDR3 protein. Among about 300,000 distinct CDR3 sequences listed, roughly 21% were seen once. The sample was PBMCs or a T cell subset sorted from them (not recorded which). The receptors were sampled from a man between 18 and 35 years old who had mild COVID-19 (a few samples of this study predate the infection). Cell type and time point are not known.

This clonotype has more than one count but fewer than ten. The chain links TRBV5-1 to TRBJ2-1; D might be TRBD2 (6 bases). V lost 1 base and J 9 bases, leaving 17 bases between the germline ends. Per the germline V gene, CDR1 is SGHRS and CDR2 is YFSETQ. The CDR3 is made up of 15 amino acids. As DNA, the CDR3 is TGCGCCAGCAGCTTGAACCCCCCCCAGGAGGGTGAGCAGTTCTTC. This gives the protein CASSLNPPQEGEQFF.

J is TRBJ1-4 and V is TRBV12-3 or TRBV12-4; D is uncertain. V was shortened by 5 bases and J by 5 bases, with 9 bases between the two germline ends. The CDR3 has 13 residues. CDR3: CASSPPWNEKLFF. DNA of the CDR3: TGTGCCAGCAGTCCCCCTTGGAATGAAAAACTGTTTTTT.

V usage is TRBV4-3 and J usage is TRBJ1-1; D perhaps matches TRBD1 (6 bases). Germline lookup yields CDR1 LGHNA and CDR2 YSLEER. This CDR3 spans 16 amino acids. V gave up 3 bases and J gave up 1 base, with 15 bases separating them. The CDR3: CASSQATGHSNTEAFF. The CDR3 coding sequence is TGCGCCAGCAGCCAGGCAACGGGACACTCGAACACTGAAGCTTTCTTT.

This clonotype was seen a few times. The genes are TRBV4-2 and TRBJ1-4, with D possibly being TRBD1 (5 bases). Trimming took off 0 bases at V and 10 bases at J, with 12 bases between the two ends. CDR1 is LGHNA and CDR2 is YNFKEQ in the germline V gene. This CDR3 contains 14 residues. Here the CDR3 reads CASSQETMGLKLFF. DNA of the CDR3: TGTGCCAGCAGCCAAGAAACTATGGGACTAAAACTGTTTTTT.

The V call is TRBV20-1, the J call TRBJ1-1; D call uncertain. In germline, CDR1 is DFQATT, CDR2 SNEGSKA (reference sequence). The length of the CDR3 is 12 residues. Trimming removed 7 bases from V and 5 bases from J, with 14 bases in between. The CDR3 coding sequence is TGCAGTGAGGGAGGCCCGAGGACTGAAGCTTTCTTT. It specifies CSEGGPRTEAFF.